The source of this TCR beta chain is a study of blood T cells in healthy people across ages. Study-level background: When template switching was applied, about one barcoded beta molecule was captured per two T cells. Overall study results and limits: Naive T cell percentage by flow cytometry tracked strongly with beta diversity. Higher diversity and more naive CD4+ cells were features of long-lived donors, compared to aged donors.

The use of a sample-barcoded 5' primer and a J-beta primer mix characterized a second PCR of about 6 to 11 cycles. TCRdb reprocessed the 5' RACE reads with MiXCR, giving one entry per CDR3 protein. The sample has about 780,000 distinct CDR3 sequences, 35% to 50% seen once. A few counts support this clonotype. What it binds is not known. CDR3 length equals 14 residues. Germline CDR1 reads SEHNR; CDR2 reads FQNEAQ (reference sequence). The V gene lost 4 bases and the J gene lost 2 bases, with 12 bases spanning the gap. The source of this sequence is a man aged 80 or over in good health. The J gene is TRBJ2-7, the V gene TRBV7-9, with a tentative D call TRBD2 (6 bases). The sample was blood. Written as DNA, the CDR3 is TGTGCCAGCAGCTCCTGGGGCGGGGCCTACGAGCAGTACTTC. Protein product: CASSSWGGAYEQYF.